Following are 20 T cell receptor beta chains from one sample sequenced in a study of blood T cell repertoires in COVID-19. Sequenced by immunoSEQ multiplex PCR; TCRdb stores in-frame clones only, minus some. The sample yields 250,000 to 300,000 clones, roughly 90% seen once. The specimen was peripheral blood. Every receptor here comes from a man aged 45-65 years with acute or convalescent COVID-19.

Only one count was recorded for this clone. The chain couples TRBV10-1 to TRBJ2-7; a weak D match, TRBD2 (6 bases). Trimming took off 8 bases at V and 0 bases at J, with 29 bases between the two ends. Germline V CDR1 and CDR2: WNHNN, SYGVQD (reference sequence). The length of the CDR3 is 19 residues. CDR3 in DNA: TGCGCCAGCGGGGCGGGGCGCAGGGTTCCGGGACCGACCTCCTACGAGCAGTACTTC. It encodes CASGAGRRVPGPTSYEQYF.

This clone was seen a single time. This rearrangement joins TRBV2 to TRBJ2-2; no clear D gene. The CDR3 is 14 residues long. Trimming stripped 3 bases from V and 5 bases from J, with 10 bases between. The germline gives CDR1 SNHLY, CDR2 FYNNEI. In nucleotides, the CDR3 is TGTGCCAGCAGTGAGTCGCCCAGGACCGGGGAGCTGTTTTTT. This gives the protein CASSESPRTGELFF.

This chain connects TRBV14 to TRBJ1-6; D perhaps matches TRBD1 (5 bases). V was clipped by 0 bases and J by 14 bases, with 14 bases between them. This CDR3 spans 14 amino acids. Germline values: CDR1 SGHDN, CDR2 FVKESK. CDR3 DNA: TGTGCCAGCAGCCAAGATTGGGGGGGGAGTACCCTCCACTTT. Translated, it gives CASSQDWGGSTLHF.

CDR3 loop: CASSGRLAGVTGELFF. The CDR3 DNA is TGTGCCAGCAGCGGAAGACTAGCGGGGGTTACCGGGGAGCTGTTTTTT. The V gene is TRBV5-4, the J gene TRBJ2-2; 12 bases are shared with TRBD2. CDR1 SGHNT and CDR2 YYREEE come from the germline V gene (reference sequence). This CDR3 contains 16 residues. The junction had 6 bases not matched to a gene; V was cut back by 4 bases and J by 5 bases. Filled out from reference TRBV5-4 and TRBJ2-2, the complete variable domain reads ETGVTQSPTHLIKTRGQQVTLRCSSQSGHNTVSWYQQALGQGPQFIFQYYREEENGRGNFPPRFSGLQFPNYSSELNVNALELDDSALYLCASSGRLAGVTGELFFGEGSRLTVL.

The gene calls are TRBV7-9 and TRBJ1-1, with D possibly being TRBD1 (6 bases). CDR3 length equals 15 residues. Looked up from germline, CDR1 is SEHNR and CDR2 is FQNEAQ (reference sequence). The V gene lost 6 bases and the J gene lost 1 base, with 15 bases spanning the gap. As DNA, the CDR3 is TGTGCCAGCAGACCAACCCGGACAGCGAACACTGAAGCTTTCTTT. Residues: CASRPTRTANTEAFF.

The chain carries TRBV18 and TRBJ1-1; 9 bases line up with TRBD1. Germline V gene sequence: CDR1 KGHSH, CDR2 LQKENI. With V trimmed by 3 bases and J by 0 bases, 5 bases remained unmatched. This CDR3 has 16 amino acids. The CDR3 protein is CASSPRTGAMNTEAFF. CDR3 bases: TGTGCCAGCTCACCTCGGACAGGGGCCATGAACACTGAAGCTTTCTTT.

The rearrangement joins TRBV5-6 to TRBJ2-7, with D possibly matching TRBD1 (6 bases). V lost 2 bases and J lost 4, with 16 bases in between. The germline CDR1 and CDR2 sequences are SGHDT and YYEEEE. The CDR3 covers 15 residues. This CDR3 reads CASSFAPKGEYEQYF. The CDR3, as DNA: TGTGCCAGCAGCTTCGCCCCCAAGGGGGAGTACGAGCAGTACTTC.

This clone was detected only once. The rearrangement uses TRBV11-2 and TRBJ2-3; TRBD2 agrees at 13 bases. Germline values: CDR1 SGHAT, CDR2 FQNNGV. CDR3 length equals 18 residues. With 3 bases clipped from V and 4 bases from J, the junction kept 10 bases outside the gene matches. The CDR3 DNA reads TGTGCCAGCAGCTTCCTGCTGACTAGCGGGGGGAATCCAGATACGCAGTATTTT. It codes for CASSFLLTSGGNPDTQYF.

The chain carries TRBV2 and TRBJ1-1, with D unclear. The CDR3 extends over 13 amino acids. Trimming left V 7 bases short and J 3 bases short, with 12 bases between. The V gene's germline CDR1 is SNHLY and CDR2 FYNNEI. This CDR3 reads CASISAVDTEAFF. CDR3 DNA: TGTGCCAGCATCAGTGCAGTGGACACTGAAGCTTTCTTT.

The rearrangement links TRBV5-1 to TRBJ1-1; D is uncertain. Germline CDR1 and CDR2: SGHRS and YFSETQ. Trimming removed 1 base at V and 8 bases at J, with 9 bases between. The length of the CDR3 is 12 residues. The CDR3 loop is CASSLNAREAFF. The CDR3 coding sequence is TGCGCCAGCAGCTTGAATGCCAGAGAAGCTTTCTTT.

DNA of the CDR3: TGTGCCAGCAGCCCGGGGGGGAGGTCCTACAATGAGCAGTTCTTC. As protein: CASSPGGRSYNEQFF. The rearrangement links TRBV5-4 to TRBJ2-1; 8 bases fit TRBD2. Per germline, CDR1 SGHNT and CDR2 YYREEE (reference sequence). This CDR3 contains 15 residues. V lost 4 bases, J lost 1 base, and 4 bases stayed unmatched.

This CDR3 reads CARSRTLNTGELFF. CDR3 bases: TGTGCCAGAAGCCGGACACTGAACACCGGGGAGCTGTTTTTT. The rearrangement joins TRBV5-3 to TRBJ2-2; a possible D gene is TRBD1 (5 bases). TRBV5-3 qualifies as an ORF whose function is uncertain. There are 14 residues in the CDR3. V lost 4 bases and J 1 base, leaving 8 bases between the germline ends.

This clone has just one count. This rearrangement joins TRBV21-1 to TRBJ1-1; the D call TRBD1 from the table was never checked on the DNA. TRBV21-1 is labeled a pseudogene. This CDR3 has 15 residues. CDR3 bases: TGTGCCAGCAGGAGGATACAGGACCCGAACACTGAAGCTTTCTTT. It specifies CASRRIQDPNTEAFF.

The chain links TRBV7-9 to TRBJ2-7; unclear D gene. The CDR3 extends over 14 amino acids. V shed 3 bases and J shed 6 bases, with 15 bases lying between them. Germline CDR1 reads SEHNR; CDR2 reads FQNEAQ (reference sequence). The CDR3 sequence is CASSFRGNFSEQYF. The DNA of the CDR3 is TGTGCCAGCAGCTTTCGTGGCAATTTTTCCGAGCAGTACTTC. Variable domain in full (rest from reference TRBV7-9 and TRBJ2-7): DTGVSQNPRHKITKRGQNVTFRCDPISEHNRLYWYRQTLGQGPEFLTYFQNEAQLEKSRLLSDRFSAERPKGSFSTLEIQRTEQGDSAMYLCASSFRGNFSEQYFGPGTRLTVT.

The gene calls are TRBV6-5 and TRBJ2-6; 8 positions agree with TRBD1. Germline V gives CDR1 MNHEY, CDR2 SVGAGI. After removal of 7 bases from V and 3 bases from J, the junction contained 5 bases not matched to a gene. The CDR3 totals 15 residues. This CDR3 is CASKAGGVGANVLTF. The CDR3 DNA reads as TGTGCCAGCAAGGCAGGGGGCGTTGGGGCCAACGTCCTGACTTTC.

In this sample, this clone turned up a few times. The CDR3 loop is CASSSVSTGLTYEQYF. In nucleotides, the CDR3 is TGTGCCAGCAGCTCGGTTTCCACCGGTCTCACCTACGAGCAGTACTTC. J is TRBJ2-7 and V is TRBV7-9; D unclear. The germline gives CDR1 SEHNR, CDR2 FQNEAQ (reference sequence). Trimming removed 4 bases from V and 2 bases from J, with 18 bases in between. The length of the CDR3 is 16 residues. The complete variable domain, with remaining parts taken from reference TRBV7-9 and TRBJ2-7, reads DTGVSQNPRHKITKRGQNVTFRCDPISEHNRLYWYRQTLGQGPEFLTYFQNEAQLEKSRLLSDRFSAERPKGSFSTLEIQRTEQGDSAMYLCASSSVSTGLTYEQYFGPGTRLTVT.

The gene calls are TRBV11-2 and TRBJ2-5; TRBD2 matches 9 bases. The J segment lost 3 bases and the V segment lost 5 bases, leaving 10 bases of the junction unmatched. The CDR3 loop spans 16 amino acids. Germline V gene lookup returns CDR1 SGHAT and CDR2 FQNNGV. CDR3 nucleotide sequence: TGTGCCAGCAGCCCAGAGGGGGCGGGGGGGGAAGAGACCCAGTACTTC. This codes for CASSPEGAGGEETQYF.

The chain carries TRBV6-4 and TRBJ2-1, with 8 bases identical to TRBD2. Germline values: CDR1 MRHNA, CDR2 SNTAGT. The J segment lost 3 bases and the V segment lost 3 bases, leaving 1 base of the junction unmatched. The CDR3 has 14 amino acids. CDR3 in amino acids: CASSERGGYNEQFF. DNA of the CDR3: TGTGCCAGCAGTGAACGGGGGGGCTACAATGAGCAGTTCTTC.

This chain links TRBV2 with TRBJ2-7; D unclear. Trimming cost V 7 bases and J 3 bases, with 7 bases left between them. The V gene's germline CDR1 is SNHLY and CDR2 FYNNEI. This CDR3 spans 11 amino acids. In DNA, the CDR3 is TGTGCCAGCACCCTCGGCTACGAGCAGTACTTC. Its translation is CASTLGYEQYF. The variable domain in full, with the rest retrieved from reference TRBV2 and TRBJ2-7, is EPEVTQTPSHQVTQMGQEVILRCVPISNHLYFYWYRQILGQKVEFLVSFYNNEISEKSEIFDDQFSVERPDGSNFTLKIRSTKLEDSAMYFCASTLGYEQYFGPGTRLTVT.

This sequence joins TRBV10-3 and TRBJ2-2; TRBD1 aligns across 7 bases. Germline assignment: CDR1 ENHRY and CDR2 SYGVKD. The length of the CDR3 is 15 residues. Trimming removed 0 bases from V and 4 bases from J; junction bases left unmatched: 2. The CDR3, as DNA: TGTGCCATCAGTGAGTCATGGGACAGCACCGGGGAGCTGTTTTTT. Amino acid sequence: CAISESWDSTGELFF.